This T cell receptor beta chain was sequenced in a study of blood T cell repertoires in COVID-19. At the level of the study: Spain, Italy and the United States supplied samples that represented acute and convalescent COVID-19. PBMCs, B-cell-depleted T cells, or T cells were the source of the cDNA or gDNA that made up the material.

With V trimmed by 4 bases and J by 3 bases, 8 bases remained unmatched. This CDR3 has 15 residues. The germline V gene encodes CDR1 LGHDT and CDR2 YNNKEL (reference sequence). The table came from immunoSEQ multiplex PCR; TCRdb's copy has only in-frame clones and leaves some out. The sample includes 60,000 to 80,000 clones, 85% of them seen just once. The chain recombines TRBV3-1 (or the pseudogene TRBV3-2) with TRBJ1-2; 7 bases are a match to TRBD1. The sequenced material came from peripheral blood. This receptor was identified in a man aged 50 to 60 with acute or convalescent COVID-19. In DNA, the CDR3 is TGTGCCAGCAGCCCGCCAGGACAGGCTTACTATGGCTACACCTTC. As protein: CASSPPGQAYYGYTF.